This T cell receptor beta chain was identified in a study of T cells after yellow fever vaccination. Germline CDR1 is SGHTA and CDR2 is FQGNSA. The CDR3 is made up of 14 amino acids. V lost 6 bases and J lost 3, with 12 bases in between. The study, taken as a whole, reports: Any FACS-sorted repertoire could hold abundant clonotypes that contaminate it from the bulk population. Secondary responses were weaker yet peaked faster, day 5 versus 15.

This clonotype has more than one count but fewer than ten. Its antigen is unknown. Template switching by 5'RACE produced TCR cDNA, adding a universal primer site and UMIs. TCRdb recomputed calls from the 5' RACE reads with MiXCR, one row per CDR3 protein. The data show some 300,000 distinct CDR3 sequences, 8.7% seen once. The J gene is TRBJ2-1, the V gene TRBV7-2; maybe TRBD2 (5 bases). This clonotype originated in a man younger than 35 who received the YFV17D yellow fever vaccine. This material consisted of CD4+ T cells sorted from PBMCs, taken 5 days after the yellow fever booster vaccination. This CDR3 reads CASRSGSLYNEQFF. In DNA form, the CDR3 reads TGTGCCAGCAGATCGGGGTCCCTCTACAATGAGCAGTTCTTC.